Included here is one T cell receptor beta chain sequence, with context. Its specificity is not known. PCR employed 60 Vbeta and 13 Jbeta primers. The method was immunoSEQ multiplex PCR; TCRdb's version includes in-frame clones alone and lacks a portion of them. Seen here are 150,000 or so clones, 76% observed once, and the top ten hold less than 1%. The data originate from a study of cytomegalovirus exposure and HLA in healthy donors. Background on the study: There were over 350 genotyped donors. Of these, roughly 80% fell in the genetic ancestry cluster associated with self-reported Caucasian donors.

Study-level points and caveats: Among immune exposure information, only CMV serostatus was available.

The trim removed 5 bases at V and 2 bases at J, leaving 9 bases unmatched. CDR1 and CDR2 (germline): SGHVS, FQNEAQ. CDR3 length equals 17 residues. The rearrangement joins TRBV7-8 to TRBJ1-5; 10 bases are a match to TRBD1. The specimen was PBMCs. This TCR came from a female donor in good health and CMV-seronegative. The CDR3 nucleotides read TGTGCCAGCAGCGACAGACAGGGGGCTGAAGGCAATCAGCCCCAGCATTTT. This codes for CASSDRQGAEGNQPQHF.